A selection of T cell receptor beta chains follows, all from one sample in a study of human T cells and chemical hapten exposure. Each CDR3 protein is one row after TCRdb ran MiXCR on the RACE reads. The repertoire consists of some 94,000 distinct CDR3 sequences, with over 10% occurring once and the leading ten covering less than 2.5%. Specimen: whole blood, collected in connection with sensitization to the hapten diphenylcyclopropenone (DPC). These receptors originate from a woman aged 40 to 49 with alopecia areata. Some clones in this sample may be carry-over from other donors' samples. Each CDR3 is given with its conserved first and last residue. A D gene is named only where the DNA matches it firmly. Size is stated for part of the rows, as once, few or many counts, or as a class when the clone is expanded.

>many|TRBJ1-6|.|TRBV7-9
CASSPNQGNSPLHF
TGTGCCAGCAGCCCCAATCAGGGGAATTCACCCCTCCACTTT
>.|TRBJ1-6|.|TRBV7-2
CASSFPNSPLHF
TGTGCCAGCAGCTTCCCCAATTCACCCCTCCACTTT
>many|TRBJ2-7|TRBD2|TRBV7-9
CASSLAVLAGGPRSYEQYF
TGTGCCAGCAGCTTAGCCGTACTAGCGGGAGGGCCACGGTCCTACGAGCAGTACTTC
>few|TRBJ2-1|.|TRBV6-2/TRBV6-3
CASSQGYNEQFF
TGTGCCAGCAGCCAGGGCTACAATGAGCAGTTCTTC
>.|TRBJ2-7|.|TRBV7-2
CASSLAGTKTYEQYF
TGTGCCAGCAGCTTAGCGGGGACGAAAACCTACGAGCAGTACTTC
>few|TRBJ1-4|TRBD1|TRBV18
CASSPRQGSNEKLFF
TGTGCCAGCTCACCAAGACAGGGGTCTAATGAAAAACTGTTTTTT
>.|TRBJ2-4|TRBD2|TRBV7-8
CASSPRRRLAVDENIQYF
TGTGCCAGCAGCCCCCGCCGCCGACTAGCGGTAGACGAAAACATTCAGTACTTC
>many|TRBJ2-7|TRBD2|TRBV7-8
CASSLGLAEAYEQYF
TGTGCCAGCAGCCTTGGACTAGCGGAGGCCTACGAGCAGTACTTC
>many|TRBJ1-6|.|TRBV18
CASSPTGNSPLHF
TGTGCCAGCTCGCCTACAGGGAATTCACCCCTCCACTTT
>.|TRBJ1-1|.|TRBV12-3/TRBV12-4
CASSFEGGNTEAFF
TGTGCCAGCAGTTTTGAGGGGGGGAACACTGAAGCTTTCTTT
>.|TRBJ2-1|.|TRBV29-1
CSVLGLLAHYSYNEQFF
TGCAGCGTTCTGGGTTTGTTGGCTCATTACTCCTACAATGAGCAGTTCTTC
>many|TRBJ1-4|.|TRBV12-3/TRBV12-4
CASSPGGRGEKLFF
TGTGCCAGCAGCCCGGGGGGGCGAGGGGAAAAACTGTTTTTT
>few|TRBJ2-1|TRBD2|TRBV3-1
CASSLPGTSGKRSYNEQFF
TGTGCCAGCAGCCTACCCGGGACTAGCGGAAAAAGGTCCTACAATGAGCAGTTCTTC
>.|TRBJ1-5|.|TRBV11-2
CASSLGVSNQPQHF
TGTGCCAGCAGCTTAGGGGTTAGCAATCAGCCCCAGCATTTT